The clone carrying this TCR beta chain was observed a handful of times. Its antigen is not known. The source of the sample is a study of identical twins. V lost 0 bases, J lost 3 bases, and 14 bases lay in between. This CDR3 has 16 residues. Germline V gene sequence: CDR1 MNHEY, CDR2 SVGAGI. Overall study findings and caveats: The abundant beta clonotypes from cord blood had fewer insertions, and memory repertoires had none of this. The study reached conclusions through statistical analysis that was cross-sectional, not following the same donors. Out-of-frame TCR alpha sharing observed in monozygotic twins exceeded model estimates.

Each cDNA held unique molecular identifiers, and template switching gave it a universal primer site. In TCRdb, the 5' RACE reads were re-called with MiXCR into one record per CDR3 protein. The repertoire consists of some 590,000 distinct CDR3 sequences, with roughly 9.9% occurring once and the leading ten covering roughly 3%. These records were also assigned to another study, of yellow fever vaccine responses in identical twins.

The material sequenced was PBMCs. The rearrangement links TRBV6-5 to TRBJ2-5; D is ambiguous. The TCR was taken from a woman aged 18-29 years in good health. The DNA for the CDR3 is TGTGCCAGCAGTTACTCGACGGCTTTATCGAAAGAGACCCAGTACTTC. Translated: CASSYSTALSKETQYF.